This T cell receptor beta chain was profiled in a study of vaccination and CD4 T cells after COVID-19 (dated by TCRdb to between 2022 and 2023). At the level of the whole study: Convalescent patients had a positive SARS-CoV-2 result on nasal swab PCR, and of these patients, nine had mild disease and one had severe disease. Post-vaccine blood samples were collected a median of approximately 77 days after the second vaccine dose, ranging from 14 to 241 days. In the convalescent cohort there were six males and four females, among whom were two Hispanic individuals, seven Caucasians, two Asians and one multiracial person. In around ten COVID-19 convalescent patients and a few infection-naive healthy vaccine recipients, the spike-specific CD4+ TCR repertoire before mRNA vaccination was compared with the repertoire after mRNA vaccination. Post-COVID blood samples were collected from convalescent patients a median of roughly 100 days after diagnosis, with a range of roughly 30 to 161 days. Control cultures received a CEFX viral epitope pool as the positive control, an HIV-1 Nef peptide pool as the negative control, or no peptide. The cultures were stimulated with overlapping spike peptide pools from SARS-CoV-2 and from the common cold coronaviruses HCoV-NL63, HCoV-OC43 and HCoV-229E. Each participant got two doses of either the Pfizer-BioNTech BNT162b2 vaccine (n=8) or the Moderna mRNA-1273 vaccine (n=2).

Libraries were made using PCR. At the Johns Hopkins FTIC core, DNA from the cultured CD4+ T cells underwent TCR sequencing with the Oncomine TCR Beta short-read assay. The QIAamp micro DNA kit was used to extract genomic DNA from the cultured CD4+ T cells. Oncomine TCR Beta libraries from cultured CD4+ T cells were pooled with unique dual indexes and sequenced on an Illumina iSeq 100. As for how the authors treated the data: Non-productive sequences were removed, and CDR3s not starting with C, not ending with F or W, or shorter than 7 amino acids were discarded. The MANAFEST web application identified antigen-specific clonotypes by comparing peptide-stimulated wells against reference wells and other culture wells. To be called positive, a clone needed an FDR below 0.05, an odds ratio above 5, and a productive frequency above 0.1% in at least two of three replicate wells. A clonotype counted as cross-reactive if it showed significant expansion both in the SARS-CoV-2 spike wells and in at least one common cold coronavirus spike condition. Similarity between CDR3 sequences was evaluated in R version 3.6.1 using Levenshtein distances (stringdist) and unrooted phylogenetic trees (ape). TCRdb reprocessed the public reads (quality trimming at Q25 with fastp, clone calling with MiXCR) and kept in-frame beta chains. Rows matching on CDR3 protein sequence are summarized as one entry with the most common DNA and genes. Clone size and V and J calls follow TCRdb, not the original study. This sample is represented by under 15,000 distinct CDR3 sequences; about 61% of them were singletons. The biggest ten clones account for approximately 10% of the sample.

Beyond this particular receptor, the publication reports: In convalescent patients, nearly all vaccine-specific clones (304 of 307) were found to be mono-reactive for SARS-CoV-2 spike rather than cross-reactive with common cold coronaviruses. The study included relatively few convalescent patients and did not analyze early timepoints after natural infection. In convalescent patients, a median around 90% of post-vaccine SARS-CoV-2-reactive clones were detected only after vaccination, and vaccine-specific priming was suggested by this finding. An increase in the median number of SARS-CoV-2-reactive clonotypes from 20 to 25 after infection to roughly 36 after vaccination was observed, but the change was not found to be significant.

The sample holds one count of this clonotype. This clone's antigen is unknown. The record has no base qualities; no much larger clone is one base away. On its own, one read is weak support. The sample's treatment or condition, from its label and the paper: roughly nine-day PBMC culture with coronavirus spike peptide pools or control peptides (ViraFEST assay). The ViraFEST assay was used in the study, in which antigen-specific T cells were expanded with peptide pools and expanded clonotypes were subsequently identified by TCR sequencing. The convalescent patients' positive SARS-CoV-2 PCR tests fell between March and December 2020, which was before the Alpha, Beta and Delta variants emerged in the United States. PBMCs were cultured at about 2 million per well in IMDM supplemented with roughly 5% human AB serum and 8 to 10 IU/ml IL-2, with approximately 11 ug/ml peptide pools added. Half of the culture medium was replaced with fresh IL-2-containing medium on days 3 and 7. After approximately eleven days of culture, CD4+ T cells were isolated by negative selection using the EasySep CD4+ T cell isolation kit. Ficoll-Paque Plus gradient centrifugation was used to isolate PBMCs from whole blood, and the isolated PBMCs were then either used fresh or cryopreserved at -140C. Culture conditions were generally each tested in triplicate wells.

Material for sequencing was CD4+ T cells from blood, cultured in vitro. The receptor was isolated from a human donor who had recovered from COVID-19.

The CDR3 sequence is CATSDSTGTGVTDTQYF. The bases read TGTGCCACCAGTGACTCTACCGGGACAGGGGTCACAGATACGCAGTATTTT. The chain couples TRBV24-1 to TRBJ2-3; 10 central nucleotides agree with TRBD1. Trimming takes 4 bases off V and 2 bases off J; junction bases not matched to a gene: 8. Based on the germline V gene, the CDR1 and CDR2 sequences are KGHDR and SFDVKD. The CDR3 spans 17 residues, from the cysteine through the phenylalanine. Kept here is only the CDR3 DNA, which spans 51 bases and is read in frame from base 1.